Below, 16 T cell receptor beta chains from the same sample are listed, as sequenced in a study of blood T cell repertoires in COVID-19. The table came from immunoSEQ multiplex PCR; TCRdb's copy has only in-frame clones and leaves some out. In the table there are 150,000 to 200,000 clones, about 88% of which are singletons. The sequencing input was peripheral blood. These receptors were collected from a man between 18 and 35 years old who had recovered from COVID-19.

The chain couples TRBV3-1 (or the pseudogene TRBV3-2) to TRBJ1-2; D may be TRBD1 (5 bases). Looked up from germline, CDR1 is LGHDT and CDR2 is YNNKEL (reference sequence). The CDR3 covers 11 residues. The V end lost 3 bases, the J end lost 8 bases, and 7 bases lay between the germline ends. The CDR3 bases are TGTGCCAGCAGCCACGGGGGGGGCTACACCTTC. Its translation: CASSHGGGYTF.

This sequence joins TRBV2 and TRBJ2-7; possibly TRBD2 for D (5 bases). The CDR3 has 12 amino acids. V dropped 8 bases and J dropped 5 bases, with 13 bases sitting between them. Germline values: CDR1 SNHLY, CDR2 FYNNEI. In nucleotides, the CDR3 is TGTGCCAGCCATCGGGCGGAGGACGAGCAGTACTTC. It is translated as CASHRAEDEQYF.

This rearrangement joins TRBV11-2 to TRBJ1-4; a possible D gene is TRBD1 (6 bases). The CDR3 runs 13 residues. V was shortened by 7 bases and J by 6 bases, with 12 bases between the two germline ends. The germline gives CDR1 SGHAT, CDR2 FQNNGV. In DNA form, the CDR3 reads TGTGCCAGCAAGGGGGTGAGAGATGAAAAACTGTTTTTT. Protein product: CASKGVRDEKLFF.

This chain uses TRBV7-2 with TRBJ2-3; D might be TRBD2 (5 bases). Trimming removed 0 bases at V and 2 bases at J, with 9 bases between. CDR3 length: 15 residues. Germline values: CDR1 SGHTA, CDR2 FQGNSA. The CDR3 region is CASSLAGVSTDTQYF. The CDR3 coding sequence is TGTGCCAGCAGCTTAGCGGGAGTGTCCACAGATACGCAGTATTTT. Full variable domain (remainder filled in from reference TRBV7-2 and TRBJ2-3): GAGVSQSPSNKVTEKGKDVELRCDPISGHTALYWYRQSLGQGLEFLIYFQGNSAPDKSGLPSDRFSAERTGGSVSTLTIQRTQQEDSAVYLCASSLAGVSTDTQYFGPGTRLTVL.

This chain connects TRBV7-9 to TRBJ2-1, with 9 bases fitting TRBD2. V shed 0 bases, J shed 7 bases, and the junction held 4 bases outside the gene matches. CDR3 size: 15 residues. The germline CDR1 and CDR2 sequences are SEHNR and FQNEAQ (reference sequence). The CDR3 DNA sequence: TGTGCCAGCAGCTTAGCGGCGGGAGGGATTAATGAGCAGTTCTTC. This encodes CASSLAAGGINEQFF.

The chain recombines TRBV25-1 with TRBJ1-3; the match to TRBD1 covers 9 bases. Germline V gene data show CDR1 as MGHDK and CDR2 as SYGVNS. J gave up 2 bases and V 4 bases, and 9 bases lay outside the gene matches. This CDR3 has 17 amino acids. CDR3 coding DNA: TGTGCCAGCAGTGCCTCCGGGACAGGGAACGCTGGAAACACCATATATTTT. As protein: CASSASGTGNAGNTIYF.

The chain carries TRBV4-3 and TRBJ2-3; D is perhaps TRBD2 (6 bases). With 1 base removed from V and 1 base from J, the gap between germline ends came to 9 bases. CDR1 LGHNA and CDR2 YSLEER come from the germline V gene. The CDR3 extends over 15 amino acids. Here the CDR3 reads CASSQGRGRTDTQYF. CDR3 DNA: TGCGCCAGCAGCCAAGGGCGGGGCCGCACAGATACGCAGTATTTT.

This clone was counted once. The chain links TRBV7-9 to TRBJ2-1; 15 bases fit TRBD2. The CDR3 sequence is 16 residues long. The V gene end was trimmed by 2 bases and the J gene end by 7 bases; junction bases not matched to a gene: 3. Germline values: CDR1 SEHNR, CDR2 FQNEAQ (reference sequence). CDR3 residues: CASSLTGTSGRNEQFF. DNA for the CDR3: TGTGCCAGCAGCTTAACCGGGACTAGCGGGAGGAATGAGCAGTTCTTC.

CDR3: CASNSIGTDSYEQYF. CDR3 DNA sequence: TGTGCCAGCAACTCCATCGGGACAGATTCCTACGAGCAGTACTTC. The V call is TRBV27, the J call TRBJ2-7; TRBD1 aligns across 7 bases. V lost 7 bases and J lost 1; bases outside the gene matches: 10. Germline-derived CDR1 and CDR2 are MNHEY and SMNVEV (reference sequence). The CDR3 contains 15 residues.

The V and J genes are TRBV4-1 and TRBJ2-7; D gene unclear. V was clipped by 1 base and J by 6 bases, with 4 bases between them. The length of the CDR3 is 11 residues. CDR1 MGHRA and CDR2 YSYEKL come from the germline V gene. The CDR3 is CASSQVGEQYF. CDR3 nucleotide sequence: TGCGCCAGCAGCCAAGTCGGCGAGCAGTACTTC.

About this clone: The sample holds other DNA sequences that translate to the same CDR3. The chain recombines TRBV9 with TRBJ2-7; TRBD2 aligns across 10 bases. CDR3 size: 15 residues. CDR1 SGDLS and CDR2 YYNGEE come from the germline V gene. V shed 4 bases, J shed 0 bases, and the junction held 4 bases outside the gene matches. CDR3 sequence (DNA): TGTGCCAGCAGCCGGACTAGCGGCAGCTCCTACGAGCAGTACTTC. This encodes CASSRTSGSSYEQYF.

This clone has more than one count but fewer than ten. CDR3 amino acids: CASSVEAPIGEQYF. The CDR3 DNA reads as TGTGCCAGCAGCGTAGAGGCTCCGATCGGGGAGCAGTACTTC. The rearrangement joins TRBV9 to TRBJ2-7; D call uncertain. V was shortened by 0 bases and J by 7 bases, with 14 bases between the two germline ends. The germline gives CDR1 SGDLS, CDR2 YYNGEE. The CDR3 has 14 residues. The variable domain in full, with the rest retrieved from reference TRBV9 and TRBJ2-7, is DSGVTQTPKHLITATGQRVTLRCSPRSGDLSVYWYQQSLDQGLQFLIQYYNGEERAKGNILERFSAQQFPDLHSELNLSSLELGDSALYFCASSVEAPIGEQYFGPGTRLTVT.

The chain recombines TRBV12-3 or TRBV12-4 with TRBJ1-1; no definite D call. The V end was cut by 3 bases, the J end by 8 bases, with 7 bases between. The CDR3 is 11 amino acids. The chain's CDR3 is CASSLGAEAFF. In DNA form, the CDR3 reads TGTGCCAGCAGTTTGGGCGCCGAAGCTTTCTTT.

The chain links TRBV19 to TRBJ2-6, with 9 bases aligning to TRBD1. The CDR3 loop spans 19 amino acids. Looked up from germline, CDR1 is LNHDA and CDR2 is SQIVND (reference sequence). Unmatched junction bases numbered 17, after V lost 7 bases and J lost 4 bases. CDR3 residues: CASTPLPGTGRPGANVLTF. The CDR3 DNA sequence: TGTGCCAGTACCCCCCTTCCCGGGACAGGGAGGCCCGGGGCCAACGTCCTGACTTTC.

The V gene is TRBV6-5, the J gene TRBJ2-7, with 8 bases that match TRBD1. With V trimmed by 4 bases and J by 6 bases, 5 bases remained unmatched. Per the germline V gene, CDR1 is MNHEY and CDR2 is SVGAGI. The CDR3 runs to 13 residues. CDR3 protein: CASSFLDRGEQYF. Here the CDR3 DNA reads TGTGCCAGCAGTTTCCTCGACAGGGGCGAGCAGTACTTC.

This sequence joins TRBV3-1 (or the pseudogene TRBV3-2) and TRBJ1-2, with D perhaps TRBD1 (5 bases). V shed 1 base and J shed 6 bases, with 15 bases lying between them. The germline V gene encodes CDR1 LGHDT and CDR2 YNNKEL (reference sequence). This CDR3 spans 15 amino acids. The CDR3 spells CASSQGTSGMNGYTF. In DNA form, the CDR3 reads TGTGCCAGCAGCCAAGGGACATCTGGAATGAATGGCTACACCTTC.